This is a list of T cell receptor beta chains from one sample in a study of siplizumab effects on memory and regulatory T cells. This table comes from immunoSEQ multiplex PCR, and its TCRdb copy is limited to in-frame clones, with some not included. This table has over 85,000 clones, 93% appearing once. The specimen was CD8+ T cells sorted from blood. These receptors originate from a human donor in good health. The CDR3 runs from the conserved cysteine through the conserved F or W. A D gene is named only where the DNA matches it firmly. Size is omitted from some rows. Given values are once, few, many or a class for expanded clones.

CDR3aa,CDR3nt,d_gene,abundance,j_gene,v_gene
CASSPISEGPNYGYTF,TGTGCCAGCTCACCAATCTCTGAGGGGCCGAACTATGGCTACACCTTC,NA,NA,TRBJ1-2,TRBV18
CASSFTAGGYEQYF,TGTGCCAGCAGTTTTACGGCGGGGGGCTACGAGCAGTACTTC,TRBD2,NA,TRBJ2-7,TRBV27
CASSSASGEIYEQYF,TGTGCCAGCAGCTCCGCTAGCGGTGAAATCTACGAGCAGTACTTC,TRBD2,NA,TRBJ2-7,TRBV7-6
CASRGGRAAGELFF,TGTGCCAGTAGAGGCGGACGGGCCGCCGGGGAGCTGTTTTTT,NA,NA,TRBJ2-2,TRBV19
CASKDRESNEQFF,TGTGCCAGCAAGGACAGGGAGAGCAATGAGCAGTTCTTC,TRBD1,NA,TRBJ2-1,TRBV27
CASSGDRAPYEQYF,TGTGCCAGCAGTGGGGACAGGGCACCCTACGAGCAGTACTTC,TRBD1,NA,TRBJ2-7,TRBV6-1
CASSWTAGADEQFF,TGTGCCAGCAGCTGGACAGCGGGTGCGGATGAGCAGTTCTTC,NA,NA,TRBJ2-1,TRBV7-6
CASSLNLASTDTQYF,TGCGCCAGCAGCTTGAACTTGGCGAGCACAGATACGCAGTATTTT,NA,NA,TRBJ2-3,TRBV5-1
CSVEGTVGTGLYEQYF,TGCAGCGTTGAAGGTACCGTCGGGACAGGGCTCTACGAGCAGTACTTC,TRBD1,NA,TRBJ2-7,TRBV29-1
CASSFDRDRGTYEQYF,TGTGCCAGCAGTTTTGACCGGGACAGGGGTACGTACGAGCAGTACTTC,TRBD1,NA,TRBJ2-7,TRBV6-6
CASRIDNTDTQYF,TGTGCCAGCAGAATAGATAACACAGATACGCAGTATTTT,NA,NA,TRBJ2-3,TRBV6-1
CASSLGLAGGAYEQYF,TGTGCCAGCAGCTTAGGGCTAGCGGGAGGGGCCTACGAGCAGTACTTC,TRBD2,once,TRBJ2-7,TRBV11-3
CASSTGLYNEQFF,TGTGCCAGTAGTACGGGACTATACAATGAGCAGTTCTTC,TRBD2,NA,TRBJ2-1,TRBV19
CASSFELLATGELFF,TGTGCCAGCAGCTTCGAACTTCTAGCCACCGGGGAGCTGTTTTTT,NA,NA,TRBJ2-2,TRBV5-6
CASSGTGGEQFF,TGTGCCAGTAGTGGGACAGGGGGTGAGCAGTTCTTC,TRBD1,NA,TRBJ2-1,TRBV19
CASSFSGAYNEQFF,TGTGCCAGCAGCTTTTCCGGGGCCTACAATGAGCAGTTCTTC,NA,NA,TRBJ2-1,TRBV5-6
CASSDGQSPYSPLHF,TGTGCCAGCAGCGACGGACAATCACCGTATTCACCCCTCCACTTT,NA,few,TRBJ1-6,TRBV9
CASSQDLEDRSYEQYF,TGCGCCAGCAGCCAAGATCTGGAGGACAGATCCTACGAGCAGTACTTC,NA,NA,TRBJ2-7,TRBV4-3
CASSQPGLGKAGNTIYF,TGTGCCAGCAGCCAGCCCGGGCTGGGGAAAGCTGGAAACACCATATATTTT,NA,once,TRBJ1-3,TRBV7-9
CASSQGHFSGRNTGELFF,TGTGCCAGCAGCCAAGGCCACTTTAGCGGGAGAAACACCGGGGAGCTGTTTTTT,TRBD2,NA,TRBJ2-2,TRBV4-2